The clone carrying this TCR beta chain was detected only a few times. Antigen specificity is unknown. The data stem from a study of regulatory T cells in long-lasting Graves disease. Study-level points and caveats: Persistent patients shared more public clonotypes (2,741) than newly diagnosed patients (approximately 1,000). Having few samples may have compromised the accuracy.

CDR3 regions were amplified by Arm-PCR using iRepertoire HTBI primers to build TCR beta libraries. In TCRdb, the multiplex PCR reads were re-called with MiXCR into one record per CDR3 protein. The sample lists 600,000 to 800,000 distinct CDR3 sequences, approximately 31% occurring once. This CDR3 is built from 16 residues. Trimming cost V 3 bases and J 3 bases; bases outside gene matches: 7. The germline V gene has CDR1 ENHRY and CDR2 SYGVKD. As for time point: persistent/refractory GD, antithyroid drugs over 5 years with positive TRAb. With RNA extracted from PBMCs as input, the TCR library was made.

This chain connects TRBV10-3 to TRBJ2-7; 11 positions match TRBD2. Material: peripheral blood mononuclear cells (PBMCs), obtained when the disease was refractory, from a patient treated with antithyroid drugs. This TCR came from a female donor with Graves disease. CDR3 sequence reads: CAISDPLAGANYEQYF. The CDR3 DNA sequence: TGTGCCATCAGTGATCCACTAGCGGGAGCGAACTACGAGCAGTACTTC.